The present entry profiles one TCR beta chain with its context. This clonotype was seen many times. The antigen it recognizes is unknown. Base quality data are lacking; no much larger clone is found one base away. The protocol used for the library was 5' RACE. Sequencing used a NextSeq 500. The TCR library protocol attached a unique molecular identifier to each TCR cDNA molecule to allow correction of PCR and sequencing errors. The original methods were these. TCR identification, UMI-based error correction and CDR3 extraction were all carried out with Decombinator tools. Expanded TCRs were defined as those above a frequency of 2 per 1,000, corresponding to the top 1% of the tumor frequency distribution. Rényi diversity was computed with the R vegan package after subsampling each repertoire 100 times to 5,000 TCRs. CDR3 similarity networks were built from amino acid triplet string-kernel similarity, with CDR3s being connected when pairwise similarity was above 0.82. TCRdb reanalyzed the raw reads on its own, using fastp at Q25 for trimming and MiXCR for clone calling, and kept in-frame beta chains. Every CDR3 protein is listed once, alongside the most common genes and DNA of its rows. TCRdb, rather than the study authors, made the V and J calls. The sample data list about 40,000 distinct CDR3 sequences, and 5.2% of these were observed just once. The biggest ten clones account for about a quarter of the sample.

Taken from the germline V gene, the CDR1 and CDR2 loops are LGHNA and YNFKEQ. The CDR3 has 17 amino acids, counting the end cysteine and phenylalanine. The DNA shown is the 51-base CDR3, in frame from base 1. At the junction V is shortened by 3 bases and J by 0 bases, with 15 bases in between. Sample time point, as interpreted from the label and publication: sample taken at primary tumor resection. The donors were more than 60 patients from the lung TRACERx cohort who had early-stage, untreated non-small cell lung cancer. Whole RNA extracted from tumor and nontumor lung tissue, or from cryopreserved PBMC samples, was used for TCR sequencing without cell sorting. A patient was chosen for TCR sequencing only when enough RNA was available from at least two tumor regions. This sample is drawn from a study of spatial heterogeneity in lung cancer (dated by TCRdb to between 2018 and 2021). Regarding the research as a whole: Beta-chain transcripts were consistently detected in greater numbers than alpha-chain transcripts, which likely reflects a higher abundance of beta-chain transcripts. In non-small cell lung cancer, the study quantitatively compared TCR alpha and beta repertoires across several tumor regions, matched nontumor lung, and blood. In the raw uncorrected reads, each unique combination of TCR and UMI appeared more than ten times on average. Both alpha and beta chains were TCR-sequenced in hundreds of tumor regions, under 80 matched nontumor lung samples and some 56 PBMC samples obtained at surgery. TCR repertoire features were related to nonsynonymous mutation counts determined by whole-exome sequencing of tumor tissue. The investigation overall reported the following: Ubiquitous expanded tumor TCRs were detected in blood more often at tumor resection than at routine follow-up. Additional single-cell paired TCR alpha and beta sequencing was considered necessary to confirm, at a functional level, the hypothesis that regional TCRs recognize regional mutations.

The receptor chain draws on TRBV4-2 and TRBJ2-1, with no reliable assignment of the D segment. The input for sequencing was PBMCs, taken at surgery. The clonotype comes from a female donor with early-stage non-small cell lung cancer. The CDR3 here reads CASSHPRGGSSYNEQFF. The sequence in DNA is TGTGCCAGCAGCCACCCTAGAGGCGGCAGCTCCTACAATGAGCAGTTCTTC.